This paragraph reports one T cell receptor beta chain. This record belongs to a study of blood T cell repertoires in COVID-19. Trimming left V 6 bases short and J 3 bases short, with 8 bases between. Per the germline V gene, CDR1 is MGHDK and CDR2 is SYGVNS. The CDR3 covers 13 residues. Allocation to cohorts depended on clinical history reported by the participants. Profiled with immunoSEQ multiplex PCR; TCRdb holds only in-frame clones, not every one. Among about 480,000 clones, 87% were seen once, and the ten largest hold almost 2%. The V gene is TRBV25-1, the J gene TRBJ1-4; the D gene is possibly TRBD1 (6 bases). Sequenced sample: PBMCs or T cells enriched from blood (not recorded which). The origin of this receptor is a woman between 18 and 29 years old with acute COVID-19. CDR3 region: CASRDSPNEKLFF. The CDR3 nucleotides read TGTGCCAGCAGGGACAGCCCTAATGAAAAACTGTTTTTT.